Below are 27 T cell receptor beta chains sequenced from a single sample in a study of B cell selection in AIRE deficiency. The sorted conventional CD4 T cells were gated as CD4+CD127+. Generated by immunoSEQ multiplex PCR, the TCRdb table keeps only in-frame clones and is missing some. The sample lists tens of thousands of clones, approximately 97% seen once, with around 0.19% in the top ten. The sequenced material came from conventional CD4+ T cells sorted from PBMCs. These TCRs come from a human donor with AIRE deficiency.

This clone was counted a single time. The chain combines TRBV28 with TRBJ2-3; tentative D call: TRBD2 (6 bases). The V gene's germline CDR1 is MDHEN and CDR2 SYDVKM. The CDR3 loop spans 17 amino acids. The V and J ends lost 7 bases and 0 bases respectively, with 20 bases between them. The CDR3 DNA is TGTGCCAGCAAGCCATCTCGTTGGGGGGATAGCACAGATACGCAGTATTTT. Translated: CASKPSRWGDSTDTQYF. Supplemented by reference TRBV28 and TRBJ2-3, the full variable domain reads DVKVTQSSRYLVKRTGEKVFLECVQDMDHENMFWYRQDPGLGLRLIYFSYDVKMKEKGDIPEGYSVSREKKERFSLILESASTNQTSMYLCASKPSRWGDSTDTQYFGPGTRLTVL.

This clone has just one count. This chain joins TRBV5-1 and TRBJ2-3; D possibly matches TRBD1 or TRBD2 (5 bases each). V was pared by 4 bases and J by 4 bases, with 16 bases between. The CDR3 consists of 15 residues. CDR1 is SGHRS, CDR2 YFSETQ, per germline. CDR3 nucleotide sequence: TGCGCCAGCAGCAAAGAGGGGCGGGCGGCAGATACGCAGTATTTT. The encoded protein is CASSKEGRAADTQYF.

The CDR3 bases are TGTGCCAGCAGTTTGTGGAGAAACACCATATATTTT. As protein: CASSLWRNTIYF. The chain employs TRBV28 and TRBJ1-3, with D unclear. CDR1 and CDR2 from the germline V gene are MDHEN and SYDVKM. Trimming shortened V by 3 bases and J by 5 bases, and 5 bases separated the two germline ends. The CDR3 totals 12 residues.

The CDR3 DNA sequence: TGTGCCAGCAGCTTAGCCGGTGGGAATGGCTACACCTTC. This encodes CASSLAGGNGYTF. The chain combines TRBV7-2 with TRBJ1-2, with no clear D. CDR3 length: 13 residues. V gave up 0 bases and J gave up 6 bases, with 8 bases separating them. The V gene's germline CDR1 is SGHTA and CDR2 FQGNSA. Full variable domain (rest looked up from reference TRBV7-2 and TRBJ1-2): GAGVSQSPSNKVTEKGKDVELRCDPISGHTALYWYRQSLGQGLEFLIYFQGNSAPDKSGLPSDRFSAERTGGSVSTLTIQRTQQEDSAVYLCASSLAGGNGYTFGSGTRLTVV.

This clone was seen a single time. The V and J genes are TRBV19 and TRBJ1-3; D call uncertain. V lost 3 bases and J 4 bases, leaving 13 bases between the germline ends. Germline V CDR1 and CDR2: LNHDA, SQIVND (reference sequence). The CDR3 spans 15 residues. The CDR3 DNA is TGTGCCAGTAGTATGGGGTCGTACGGCGGAAACACCATATATTTT. Its translation: CASSMGSYGGNTIYF.

This clone has a single count. The chain combines TRBV19 with TRBJ1-2; no definite D call. Per the germline V gene, CDR1 is LNHDA and CDR2 is SQIVND (reference sequence). The CDR3 runs 15 residues. V gave up 5 bases and J gave up 6 bases, with 19 bases separating them. The chain's CDR3 is CASSPATGSLNGYTF. CDR3 nucleotides: TGTGCCAGTAGTCCTGCAACCGGGTCCCTCAATGGCTACACCTTC.

The chain uses TRBV19 and TRBJ2-2; 8 nucleotides align to TRBD2. Germline-derived CDR1 and CDR2 are LNHDA and SQIVND (reference sequence). The CDR3 sequence is 14 residues long. Trimming cost V 6 bases and J 6 bases; bases outside gene matches: 6. CDR3 sequence: CASSSGTSPGELFF. CDR3 sequence (DNA): TGTGCCAGTAGCTCCGGGACTAGTCCCGGGGAGCTGTTTTTT.

CDR3 coding DNA: TGTGCCAGCAGCCCCTCGTTACAGGGGAGGTGGGATACGCAGTATTTT. It is translated as CASSPSLQGRWDTQYF. V and J are TRBV11-2 and TRBJ2-3; perhaps TRBD1 as D (7 bases). V was cut by 5 bases and J by 6 bases, with 21 bases left in between. CDR3 length: 16 residues. Germline V gene data show CDR1 as SGHAT and CDR2 as FQNNGV.

This chain uses TRBV2 with TRBJ1-6; TRBD1 aligns across 7 bases. The V and J ends lost 4 bases and 6 bases, in that order; junction bases with no gene match: 3. CDR3 length: 14 amino acids. Germline V gene lookup returns CDR1 SNHLY and CDR2 FYNNEI. CDR3 protein: CASSATGPNSPLHF. The CDR3 DNA is TGTGCCAGCAGTGCGACAGGGCCTAATTCACCCCTCCACTTT.

The chain is built from TRBV7-2 and TRBJ2-7; D may be TRBD2 (6 bases). V shed 1 base and J shed 9 bases, with 19 bases lying between them. The CDR3 length is 15 residues. Per the germline V gene, CDR1 is SGHTA and CDR2 is FQGNSA. The CDR3 bases are TGTGCCAGCAGCTTAGGGATGGGCGGGTCCGGGAGGCAGTACTTC. This codes for CASSLGMGGSGRQYF.

The gene calls are TRBV7-2 and TRBJ1-4, with D possibly TRBD1 on 6 matching bases. The length of the CDR3 is 14 residues. Trimming pared 8 bases from V and 6 bases from J, leaving 16 bases between. Looked up from germline, CDR1 is SGHTA and CDR2 is FQGNSA. The CDR3 spells CASSSWGADEKLFF. As DNA, the CDR3 is TGTGCCAGCTCTTCTTGGGGGGCTGATGAAAAACTGTTTTTT. Full variable domain (remainder filled in from reference TRBV7-2 and TRBJ1-4): GAGVSQSPSNKVTEKGKDVELRCDPISGHTALYWYRQSLGQGLEFLIYFQGNSAPDKSGLPSDRFSAERTGGSVSTLTIQRTQQEDSAVYLCASSSWGADEKLFFGSGTQLSVL.

This clone appeared a single time. The chain carries TRBV7-9 and TRBJ2-5; D gene unclear. The CDR3 is 16 amino acids. Germline loops: CDR1 SEHNR, CDR2 FQNEAQ (reference sequence). The germline V and J ends were trimmed by 4 bases and 0 bases, with 15 bases remaining between them. The CDR3 nucleotides are TGTGCCAGCAGCTCCCTGGTAGTATCGGACCAAGAGACCCAGTACTTC. It yields the protein CASSSLVVSDQETQYF.

This chain connects TRBV5-4 to TRBJ2-7, with a possible D match to TRBD1 (5 bases). Germline V CDR1 and CDR2: SGHNT, YYREEE (reference sequence). There are 14 residues in the CDR3. Trimming removed 0 bases from V and 7 bases from J, with 14 bases in between. The CDR3 reads CASSLVQGPQEQYF. The CDR3 DNA reads TGTGCCAGCAGCTTGGTGCAGGGTCCCCAAGAGCAGTACTTC.

This chain uses TRBV11-2 with TRBJ1-6; D not certain. V lost 5 bases to trimming and J lost 11 bases, with 25 bases between them. This CDR3 comprises 17 residues. CDR1 is SGHAT, CDR2 FQNNGV, per germline. CDR3 amino acids: CASSHTPRATPAAPLHF. CDR3 nucleotides: TGTGCCAGCAGCCATACACCACGGGCCACCCCAGCCGCACCCCTCCACTTT. Drawing the rest from reference TRBV11-2 and TRBJ1-6, the complete variable domain is EAGVAQSPRYKIIEKRQSVAFWCNPISGHATLYWYQQILGQGPKLLIQFQNNGVVDDSQLPKDRFSAERLKGVDSTLKIQPAKLEDSAVYLCASSHTPRATPAAPLHFGNGTRLTVT.

V and J are TRBV5-4 and TRBJ2-5, with a possible D match to TRBD2 (7 bases). Germline V lookup: CDR1 SGHNT, CDR2 YYREEE (reference sequence). Trimming took 4 bases from V and 1 from J, leaving 20 bases between them. CDR3 length equals 17 residues. The CDR3 protein is CASSDRRGPRAQETQYF. Here the CDR3 DNA reads TGTGCCAGCAGCGACAGGCGGGGGCCGAGGGCCCAAGAGACCCAGTACTTC.

The chain employs TRBV20-1 and TRBJ2-7, with D unresolved. The CDR3 sequence is 11 residues long. With 0 bases removed from V and 6 bases from J, the gap between germline ends came to 6 bases. The germline V gene encodes CDR1 DFQATT and CDR2 SNEGSKA (reference sequence). CDR3 loop: CSARDGAEQYF. CDR3 bases: TGCAGTGCTAGAGATGGTGCCGAGCAGTACTTC.

The chain joins TRBV23-1 to TRBJ2-2, with D unresolved. TRBV23-1 falls under the ORF class, with uncertain function. Trimming cost V 2 bases and J 5 bases, with 6 bases left between them. The CDR3 has 13 amino acids. The CDR3 here is CASSQRATGELFF. CDR3 sequence (DNA): TGCGCCAGCAGTCAAAGGGCGACCGGGGAGCTGTTTTTT.

This clone has a single count. The chain links TRBV28 to TRBJ2-1; 9 bases line up with TRBD1. Losses at the gene ends were 3 bases for V and 2 bases for J; bases not matched to a gene: 8. The CDR3 has 17 amino acids. CDR1 is MDHEN, CDR2 SYDVKM, per germline. The CDR3, as DNA: TGTGCCAGCAGTTTTTCCCTAACAGGGGGCGCCTACAATGAGCAGTTCTTC. Amino acid sequence: CASSFSLTGGAYNEQFF.

CDR3 region: CASTTGVGTEAFF. The DNA of the CDR3 is TGTGCCTCGACTACAGGGGTGGGCACTGAAGCTTTCTTT. This chain links TRBV19 with TRBJ1-1; 7 nucleotides match TRBD1. Unmatched junction bases numbered 10, after V lost 11 bases and J lost 4 bases. CDR1 and CDR2 (germline): LNHDA, SQIVND (reference sequence). The CDR3 runs to 13 residues.

The table lists this clone with a count of one. The chain couples TRBV5-5 to TRBJ1-1, with a weak D call TRBD1 (5 bases). V was shortened by 0 bases and J by 0 bases, with 9 bases between the two germline ends. Germline V lookup: CDR1 SGHKS, CDR2 YYEKEE (reference sequence). The CDR3 contains 15 residues. CDR3 nucleotides: TGTGCCAGCAGCTTGGTTTCGGGACTGAACACTGAAGCTTTCTTT. Translated: CASSLVSGLNTEAFF.

The chain employs TRBV30 and TRBJ2-3; TRBD2 is a possible D gene (5 bases). Trimming removed 5 bases from V and 8 bases from J, with 14 bases in between. This CDR3 is built from 12 residues. Germline CDR1 GTSNPN, CDR2 SVGIG (reference sequence). The CDR3: CAWERAGGTQYF. The CDR3 coding sequence is TGTGCCTGGGAGAGGGCGGGCGGTACGCAGTATTTT.

For the CDR3, the DNA is TGTGCCAGCTCGGAGTTAGAGACCCAGTACTTC. It translates to CASSELETQYF. V usage is TRBV25-1 and J usage is TRBJ2-5; D call uncertain. This CDR3 contains 11 residues. Trimming removed 8 bases at V and 4 bases at J, with 8 bases between. Germline V gene data show CDR1 as MGHDK and CDR2 as SYGVNS.

This sequence joins TRBV6-6 and TRBJ2-7; a weak D match, TRBD2 (6 bases). The CDR3 length is 15 residues. Trimming removed 2 bases at V and 4 bases at J, with 15 bases between. Germline values: CDR1 MNHNY, CDR2 SVGAGI (reference sequence). CDR3 nucleotides: TGTGCCAGCAGTTACAGGGGCGCGGGACGGTACGAGCAGTACTTC. The encoded protein is CASSYRGAGRYEQYF.

This chain links TRBV6-5 with TRBJ1-1; unclear D gene. The V and J ends lost 0 bases and 4 bases respectively, with 6 bases between them. Germline CDR1 MNHEY, CDR2 SVGAGI. The CDR3 covers 13 residues. The CDR3 sequence: CASSYSGRTEAFF. For the CDR3, the DNA is TGTGCCAGCAGTTACTCGGGCCGCACTGAAGCTTTCTTT.

The V and J genes are TRBV5-1 and TRBJ2-3; 8 nucleotides match TRBD1. The germline gives CDR1 SGHRS, CDR2 YFSETQ. The junction had 5 bases not matched to a gene; V was cut back by 2 bases and J by 3 bases. The CDR3 length is 15 residues. DNA for the CDR3: TGCGCCAGCAGCTTTGGCAGGGGGCTTACAGATACGCAGTATTTT. Its protein product is CASSFGRGLTDTQYF. The full variable domain, rest sourced from reference TRBV5-1 and TRBJ2-3, is KAGVTQTPRYLIKTRGQQVTLSCSPISGHRSVSWYQQTPGQGLQFLFEYFSETQRNKGNFPGRFSGRQFSNSRSEMNVSTLELGDSALYLCASSFGRGLTDTQYFGPGTRLTVL.

This clone was observed once. The J gene is TRBJ2-7, the V gene TRBV10-3, with 8 nucleotides matching TRBD2. CDR1 ENHRY and CDR2 SYGVKD come from the germline V gene. Trimming cost V 8 bases and J 2 bases; bases outside gene matches: 14. This CDR3 contains 16 residues. In DNA form, the CDR3 reads TGTGCCATCGCTCGGGGGGGCGGTACAGGTACCTACGAGCAGTACTTC. It encodes CAIARGGGTGTYEQYF.

CDR3 in DNA: TGTGCCTGGAGGGGGTGGGGCACAGATACGCAGTATTTT. This codes for CAWRGWGTDTQYF. The chain has TRBV30 and TRBJ2-3; unclear D gene. Trimming cost V 3 bases and J 1 base, with 8 bases left between them. CDR3 length: 13 residues. Germline V gene data show CDR1 as GTSNPN and CDR2 as SVGIG (reference sequence).